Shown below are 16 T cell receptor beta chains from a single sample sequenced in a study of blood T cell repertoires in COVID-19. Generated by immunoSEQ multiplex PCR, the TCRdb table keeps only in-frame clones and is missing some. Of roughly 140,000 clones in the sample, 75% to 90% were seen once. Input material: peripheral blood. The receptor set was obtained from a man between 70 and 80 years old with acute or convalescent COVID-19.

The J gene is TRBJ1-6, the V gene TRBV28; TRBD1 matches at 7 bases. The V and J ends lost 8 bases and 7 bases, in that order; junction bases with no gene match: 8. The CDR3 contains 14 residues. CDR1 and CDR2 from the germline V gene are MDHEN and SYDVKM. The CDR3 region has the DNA TGTGCCAGCCGCTTCGGGACAGCAAATTCACCCCTCCACTTT. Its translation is CASRFGTANSPLHF. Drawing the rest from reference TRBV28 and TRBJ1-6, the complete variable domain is DVKVTQSSRYLVKRTGEKVFLECVQDMDHENMFWYRQDPGLGLRLIYFSYDVKMKEKGDIPEGYSVSREKKERFSLILESASTNQTSMYLCASRFGTANSPLHFGNGTRLTVT.

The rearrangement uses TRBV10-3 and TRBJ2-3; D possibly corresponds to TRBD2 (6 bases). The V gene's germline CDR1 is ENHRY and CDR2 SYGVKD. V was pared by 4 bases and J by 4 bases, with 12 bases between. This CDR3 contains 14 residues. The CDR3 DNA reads TGTGCCATCAGTGTGGGGGGAGGATCAGATACGCAGTATTTT. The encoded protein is CAISVGGGSDTQYF.

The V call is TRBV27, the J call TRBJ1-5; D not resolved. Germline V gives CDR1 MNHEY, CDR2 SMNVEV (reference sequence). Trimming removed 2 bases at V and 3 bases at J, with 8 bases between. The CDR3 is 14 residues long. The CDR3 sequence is CASSLRHTNQPQHF. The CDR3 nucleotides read TGTGCCAGCAGTTTACGACATACCAATCAGCCCCAGCATTTT.

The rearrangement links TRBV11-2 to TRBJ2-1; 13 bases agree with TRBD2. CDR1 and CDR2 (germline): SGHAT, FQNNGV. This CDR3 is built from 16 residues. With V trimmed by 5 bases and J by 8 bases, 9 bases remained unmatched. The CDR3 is CASSPLRTSGSHEQFF. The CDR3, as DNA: TGTGCCAGCAGCCCCCTGAGGACTAGCGGGAGCCATGAGCAGTTCTTC.

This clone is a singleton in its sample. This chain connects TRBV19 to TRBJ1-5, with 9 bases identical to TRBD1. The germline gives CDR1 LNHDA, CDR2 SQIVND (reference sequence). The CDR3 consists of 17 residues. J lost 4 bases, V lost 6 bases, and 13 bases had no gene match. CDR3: CASRPRIDRGLNQPQHF. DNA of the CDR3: TGTGCCAGTAGGCCACGGATCGACAGGGGGTTAAATCAGCCCCAGCATTTT.

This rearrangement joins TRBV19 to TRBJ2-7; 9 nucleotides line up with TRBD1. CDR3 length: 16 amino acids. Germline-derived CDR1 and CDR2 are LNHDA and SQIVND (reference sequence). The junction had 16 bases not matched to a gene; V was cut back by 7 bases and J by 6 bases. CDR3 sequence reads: CASKTRHGTGTFEQYF. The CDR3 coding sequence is TGTGCCAGTAAAACAAGGCACGGGACAGGGACCTTCGAGCAGTACTTC.

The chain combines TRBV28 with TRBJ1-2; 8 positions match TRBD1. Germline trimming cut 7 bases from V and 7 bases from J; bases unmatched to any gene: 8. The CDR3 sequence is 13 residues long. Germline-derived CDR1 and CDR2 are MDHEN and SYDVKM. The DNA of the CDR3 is TGTGCCAGCACTCCGGACAGGGCTCGTGGCTACACCTTC. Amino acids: CASTPDRARGYTF.

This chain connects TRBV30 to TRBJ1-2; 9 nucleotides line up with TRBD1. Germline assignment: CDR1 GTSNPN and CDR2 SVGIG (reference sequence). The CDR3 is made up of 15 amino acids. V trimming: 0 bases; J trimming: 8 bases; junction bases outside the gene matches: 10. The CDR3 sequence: CAWSVQGAITGGYTF. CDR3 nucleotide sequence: TGTGCCTGGAGTGTACAGGGGGCTATAACGGGAGGCTACACCTTC.

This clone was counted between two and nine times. CDR3 loop: CASRTGALGYTF. CDR3 DNA: TGTGCCAGCCGGACAGGGGCACTGGGCTACACCTTC. This chain joins TRBV2 and TRBJ1-2, with 9 positions matching TRBD1. The V gene end was trimmed by 8 bases and the J gene end by 8 bases; junction bases not matched to a gene: 6. Germline V CDR1 and CDR2: SNHLY, FYNNEI. This CDR3 region has 12 residues.

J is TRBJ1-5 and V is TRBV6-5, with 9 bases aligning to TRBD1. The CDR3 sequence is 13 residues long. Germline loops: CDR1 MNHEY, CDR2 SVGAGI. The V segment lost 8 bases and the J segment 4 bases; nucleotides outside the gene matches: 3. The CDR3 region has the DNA TGTGCCAGCTACAGGGGGCTGAATCAGCCCCAGCATTTT. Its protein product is CASYRGLNQPQHF.

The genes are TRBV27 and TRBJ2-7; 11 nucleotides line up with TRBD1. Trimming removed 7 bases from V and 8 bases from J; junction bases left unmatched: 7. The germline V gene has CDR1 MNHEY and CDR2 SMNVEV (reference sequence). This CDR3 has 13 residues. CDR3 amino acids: CASKGTGGFQQYF. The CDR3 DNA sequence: TGTGCCAGCAAGGGGACAGGGGGTTTCCAGCAGTACTTC.

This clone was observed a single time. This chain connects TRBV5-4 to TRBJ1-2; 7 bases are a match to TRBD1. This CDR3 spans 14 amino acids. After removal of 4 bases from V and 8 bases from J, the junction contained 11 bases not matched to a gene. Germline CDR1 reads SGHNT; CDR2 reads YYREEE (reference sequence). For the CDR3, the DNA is TGTGCCAGCAGCCCAGGACAGGAATTTGGAGGCTACACCTTC. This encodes CASSPGQEFGGYTF.

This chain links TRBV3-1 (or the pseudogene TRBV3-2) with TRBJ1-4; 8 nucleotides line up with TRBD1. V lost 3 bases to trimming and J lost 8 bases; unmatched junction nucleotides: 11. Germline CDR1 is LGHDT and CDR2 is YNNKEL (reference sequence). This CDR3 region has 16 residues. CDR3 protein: CASSQTGAHGQEKLFF. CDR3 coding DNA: TGTGCCAGCAGCCAGACAGGGGCCCATGGTCAAGAAAAACTGTTTTTT.

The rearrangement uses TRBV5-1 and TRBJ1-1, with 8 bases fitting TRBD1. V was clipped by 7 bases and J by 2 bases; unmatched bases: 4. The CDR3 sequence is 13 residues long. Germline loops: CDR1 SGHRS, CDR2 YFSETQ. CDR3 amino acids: CASSDRANTEAFF. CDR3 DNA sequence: TGCGCCAGCTCGGACAGGGCCAACACTGAAGCTTTCTTT.

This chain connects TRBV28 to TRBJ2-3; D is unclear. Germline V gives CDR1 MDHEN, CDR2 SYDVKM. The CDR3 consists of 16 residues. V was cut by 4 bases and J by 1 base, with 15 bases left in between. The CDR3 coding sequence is TGTGCCAGCAGTTACCCCGGGTCCTTGGGCACAGATACGCAGTATTTT. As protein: CASSYPGSLGTDTQYF.

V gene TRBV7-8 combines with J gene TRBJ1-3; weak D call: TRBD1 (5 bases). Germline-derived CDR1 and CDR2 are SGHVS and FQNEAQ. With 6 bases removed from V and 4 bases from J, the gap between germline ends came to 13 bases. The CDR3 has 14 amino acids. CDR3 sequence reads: CASRAGGEGNTIYF. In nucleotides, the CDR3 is TGTGCCAGCAGGGCGGGGGGTGAGGGAAACACCATATATTTT.